A selection of T cell receptor beta chains follows, all from one sample in a study of Graves' ophthalmopathy and Graves' hyperthyroidism. TCRdb fed the multiplex PCR reads into MiXCR, producing one record per CDR3 protein. The table records roughly 610,000 distinct CDR3 sequences, about a fifth of them present only once. Sequencing was carried out using peripheral blood. The receptors here all came from a woman aged 18-29 years with stable Graves' hyperthyroidism. Some clones in this sample may be carry-over from other donors' samples. The CDR3 runs from the conserved cysteine through the conserved F or W. The D gene is left open where the match is weak. Rows give clone size only sometimes, using once, few, many, or a class for an expanded clone.

abundance	d_gene	v_gene	j_gene	CDR3aa	CDR3nt
many	-	TRBV6-1	TRBJ1-5	CASSEGGHSNQPQHF	TGTGCCAGCAGTGAAGGAGGGCACAGCAATCAGCCCCAGCATTTT
-	-	TRBV7-2	TRBJ1-2	CASSLERHRIPYTF	TGTGCCAGCAGCTTAGAAAGACACCGAATCCCCTACACCTTC
many	-	TRBV20-1	TRBJ2-5	CSAARQGQQETQYF	TGCAGTGCAGCACGCCAGGGACAACAAGAGACCCAGTACTTC
-	-	TRBV5-4	TRBJ2-7	CASSFATRNEQYF	TGTGCCAGCAGCTTTGCGACTAGGAACGAGCAGTACTTC
many	TRBD1	TRBV6-6	TRBJ1-1	CAGSEQGGTEAFF	TGTGCCGGCTCCGAACAGGGGGGGACTGAAGCTTTCTTT
-	-	TRBV29-1	TRBJ2-5	CSVGQGLGETQYF	TGCAGCGTTGGCCAGGGTCTGGGAGAGACCCAGTACTTC
many	-	TRBV3-1	TRBJ2-7	CASSHGLDEQYF	TGTGCCAGCAGCCACGGTCTAGACGAGCAGTACTTC
many	TRBD1	TRBV27	TRBJ2-7	CASSLADRGYEQYF	TGTGCCAGCAGTTTAGCGGACAGGGGGTACGAGCAGTACTTC
many	TRBD2	TRBV12-3/TRBV12-4	TRBJ2-7	CASSLGSGVQYEQYF	TGTGCCAGCAGTTTAGGTAGCGGGGTGCAGTACGAGCAGTACTTC
-	TRBD1	TRBV7-8	TRBJ1-6	CASSSDRGVNSPLHF	TGTGCCAGCAGCTCAGACAGGGGAGTTAATTCACCCCTCCACTTT
-	-	TRBV29-1	TRBJ1-1	CSVERKLLNTEAFF	TGCAGCGTTGAAAGGAAGCTTTTGAACACTGAAGCTTTCTTT
few	TRBD1	TRBV5-1	TRBJ1-2	CASSFPGQGADGYTF	TGCGCCAGCAGCTTTCCGGGACAGGGGGCAGATGGCTACACCTTC
-	-	TRBV15	TRBJ1-5	CATSMDQDQPQHF	TGTGCCACCAGCATGGACCAGGACCAGCCCCAGCATTTT
-	TRBD1	TRBV3-1	TRBJ1-1	CASSYTTGDTEAFF	TGTGCCAGCAGCTACACCACAGGGGACACTGAAGCTTTCTTT
many	-	TRBV7-2	TRBJ2-3	CASSLGPSPGTQYF	TGTGCCAGCAGCTTAGGTCCTTCCCCCGGTACGCAGTATTTT
-	-	TRBV6-5	TRBJ2-5	CASSYGTQGETQYF	TGTGCCAGCAGTTATGGGACCCAAGGGGAGACCCAGTACTTC
many	TRBD1	TRBV15	TRBJ1-6	CATSREQGVNSPLHF	TGTGCCACCAGCAGAGAGCAGGGGGTTAATTCACCCCTCCACTTT
-	-	TRBV12-5	TRBJ1-1	CASGLKTGENTEAFF	TGTGCTAGTGGTTTGAAGACGGGGGAGAACACTGAAGCTTTCTTT
many	-	TRBV6-1	TRBJ2-5	CASSGGDIQETQYF	TGTGCCAGCAGTGGGGGGGACATTCAAGAGACCCAGTACTTC
many	TRBD2	TRBV20-1	TRBJ2-7	CSAGVSGTSGSGGEQYF	TGCAGTGCTGGAGTATCCGGGACTAGCGGGAGTGGAGGCGAGCAGTACTTC
-	-	TRBV4-1	TRBJ2-7	CASSPVPHNYEQYF	TGCGCCAGCAGCCCTGTCCCTCACAACTACGAGCAGTACTTC
few	TRBD2	TRBV6-2/TRBV6-3	TRBJ2-7	CASRTSGVEQYF	TGTGCCAGCCGAACTAGCGGGGTGGAGCAGTACTTC
-	-	TRBV14	TRBJ2-7	CASSHLLDGYEQYF	TGTGCCAGCAGCCATTTGTTGGACGGCTACGAGCAGTACTTC
many	-	TRBV5-1	TRBJ1-3	CASSLGPFGNTIYF	TGCGCCAGCAGCTTGGGACCTTTTGGAAACACCATATATTTT
few	-	TRBV28	TRBJ1-1	CASSSVGANTEAFF	TGTGCCAGCAGTTCGGTCGGAGCGAACACTGAAGCTTTCTTT
-	-	TRBV20-1	TRBJ2-4	CSAKQGSSQYF	TGCAGTGCAAAACAGGGTTCTTCTCAGTACTTC
many	-	TRBV11-2	TRBJ2-2	CASSFLSGELFF	TGTGCCAGCAGCTTTCTCTCCGGGGAGCTGTTTTTT
few	-	TRBV6-1	TRBJ2-7	CASNRPLYEQYF	TGTGCCAGCAATCGTCCCCTCTACGAGCAGTACTTC
few	-	TRBV14	TRBJ1-6	CASSQDHRRVLPLHF	TGTGCCAGCAGCCAAGATCACAGAAGGGTTCTTCCCCTCCACTTT
many	TRBD1	TRBV27	TRBJ1-2	CASSLRGTGRYTF	TGTGCCAGCAGTTTAAGGGGGACAGGGAGATACACCTTC
many	-	TRBV7-9	TRBJ2-7	CASSSQGGYEQYF	TGTGCCAGCAGCTCACAGGGTGGATACGAGCAGTACTTC
many	-	TRBV12-3/TRBV12-4	TRBJ2-7	CASSQSGWGSYEQYF	TGTGCCAGCAGTCAATCAGGGTGGGGTTCCTACGAGCAGTACTTC
-	-	TRBV12-3/TRBV12-4	TRBJ1-6	CASRTAPVKSPLHF	TGTGCCAGCAGGACGGCGCCTGTAAAGTCACCCCTCCACTTT
-	TRBD1	TRBV4-1	TRBJ2-5	CASRGTATTQETQYF	TGCGCCAGCAGAGGGACAGCAACTACACAAGAGACCCAGTACTTC
many	-	TRBV6-2/TRBV6-3	TRBJ2-2	CASRHPQGHGELFF	TGTGCCAGCCGCCACCCTCAAGGGCACGGGGAGCTGTTTTTT
many	-	TRBV2	TRBJ1-1	CACPRNTEAFF	TGTGCCTGCCCGAGGAACACTGAAGCTTTCTTT
few	TRBD1	TRBV20-1	TRBJ1-2	CSAITGTEEGGYTF	TGCAGTGCTATTACCGGGACAGAAGAGGGAGGCTACACCTTC
once	-	TRBV6-5	TRBJ1-2	CASSSTTDRYGYTF	TGTGCCAGCAGTTCAACGACAGATCGCTATGGCTACACCTTC
many	-	TRBV6-5	TRBJ1-2	CASSNGPVYGYTF	TGTGCCAGCAGTAACGGGCCAGTTTATGGCTACACCTTC
many	TRBD1	TRBV5-1	TRBJ1-5	CASSTGERNQPQHF	TGCGCCAGCAGCACAGGGGAGAGAAATCAGCCCCAGCATTTT
-	TRBD2	TRBV28	TRBJ2-6	CASIRGGPSGANVLTF	TGTGCCAGCATCCGCGGGGGGCCCTCTGGGGCCAACGTCCTGACTTTC
-	TRBD1	TRBV12-3/TRBV12-4	TRBJ1-2	CASSSAPFDRDVYGYTF	TGTGCCAGCAGTTCAGCCCCTTTTGACAGGGATGTCTATGGCTACACCTTC
-	TRBD1	TRBV20-1	TRBJ2-5	CSAMIGVTGTGTQYF	TGCAGTGCCATGATCGGCGTGACAGGGACGGGGACCCAGTACTTC
-	-	TRBV12-3/TRBV12-4	TRBJ2-2	CASSFQGRGSNTGELFF	TGTGCCAGCAGTTTTCAGGGTAGGGGGTCCAACACCGGGGAGCTGTTTTTT
-	TRBD1	TRBV2	TRBJ1-5	CASSSRTGSFFGNQPQHF	TGTGCCAGCAGTTCTAGGACAGGGTCCTTCTTTGGCAATCAGCCCCAGCATTTT
many	-	TRBV12-3/TRBV12-4	TRBJ1-2	CASCEGTNYGYTF	TGTGCCAGCTGTGAGGGAACTAACTATGGCTACACCTTC
many	-	TRBV12-3/TRBV12-4	TRBJ1-1	CASSHAPRKDTEAFF	TGTGCCAGCAGTCACGCCCCACGGAAGGACACTGAAGCTTTCTTT
many	TRBD1	TRBV19	TRBJ1-2	CASRGIPAGQDGYTF	TGTGCCAGTAGGGGAATACCGGCGGGACAGGATGGCTACACCTTC
many	-	TRBV30	TRBJ1-2	CAWSLGLRDYGYTF	TGTGCCTGGAGTCTCGGACTGAGAGACTATGGCTACACCTTC
few	-	TRBV20-1	TRBJ1-5	CSAGLGNQPQHF	TGCAGTGCCGGGTTGGGCAATCAGCCCCAGCATTTT
many	TRBD1	TRBV28	TRBJ1-5	CASSRRTGGNQPQHF	TGTGCCAGCAGTCGACGGACAGGAGGGAATCAGCCCCAGCATTTT
-	-	TRBV10-3	TRBJ2-7	CAISSGTSSYEQYF	TGTGCCATCAGCTCTGGGACCTCCTCCTACGAGCAGTACTTC
-	-	TRBV28	TRBJ2-5	CASSPLRTQVGVKETQYF	TGTGCCAGCAGTCCCCTCAGGACGCAAGTTGGGGTTAAAGAGACCCAGTACTTC
many	TRBD1	TRBV6-5	TRBJ2-7	CASSTDPGQGYEQYF	TGTGCCAGCAGTACAGATCCGGGACAGGGGTACGAGCAGTACTTC